This TCR beta chain comes out of a study of blood T cell repertoires in COVID-19 (dated by TCRdb to the early 2020s). About the full investigation: The collaborator samples originated in the United States, Italy and Spain and spanned the acute and convalescent phases of COVID-19. The material from the prospective study consisted of cDNA or gDNA derived from T cells, B-cell-depleted T cells, or PBMCs. Subjects who had been exposed to COVID-19, were actively infected with it, or had recovered from it provided the deeply sampled blood TCRbeta repertoires that made up the dataset. The repertoires were released in a freely available public database meant as a resource for research on the immune response to SARS-CoV-2. The samples were drawn from two sources: the first 160 participants of the ongoing ImmuneRACE study, and 950 to 1,500 subjects contributed by 6 global collaborators. A de-identified subject ID, COVID-19 status, age in years and sex were almost always included in the sample metadata. HLA class I and class II types, where available, came from metadata supplied by the sample provider rather than from assay-based typing.

TCRbeta CDR3 regions were amplified from genomic DNA using the immunoSEQ Assay, a bias-controlled multiplex PCR. In the paper's pipeline: Nucleated cell counts per sample were estimated from amplification of reference gene primers within the assay. To quantify the absolute abundance of each unique TCRbeta CDR3 rearrangement, sequence reads were collapsed and filtered. For each sample, productive Simpson clonality was calculated as the square root of Simpson's diversity index across productive rearrangements. The immuneACCESS repertoire file appears here via TCRdb, limited to in-frame rearrangements. These files lack a portion of the clones; in checked studies, under half of the deficit traces to unresolved V genes, and the cause of the others is not known. V, J and clone size derive from that table, while D and trimming were established from the DNA sequence. The sample records around 400,000 clones, more than 75% of which are singletons. Of the sample, about 2% is held by the ten largest clones.

In Seattle, one collaborating source enrolled patients while the infection was active and tracked those patients longitudinally over the course of disease. Collaborating institutions collected whole blood in K2EDTA tubes following their own protocols. Collaborator samples were shipped for TCRbeta analysis as frozen whole blood, isolated PBMCs, or DNA extracted from either sample type. This clone has just one count. No cognate antigen has been identified for it. No much larger clonotype is one base removed from it; base qualities were not supplied. The CDR3 measures 17 amino acids from cysteine to phenylalanine. Only the CDR3 DNA stays, 51 bases, in frame from base 1. Overall results and qualifications from the work: The amount of clinical and demographic metadata varied by source and participant and was provided uncurated.

The rearranged chain carries TRBV21-1 and TRBJ1-1; no check of the table's D call, TRBD1, against the DNA was made. TRBV21-1 is reported as a pseudogene. Sequencing input: peripheral blood. The clonotype originates from a woman in her sixties or seventies with COVID-19, enrolled during active disease. CDR3 reads: CASSNFPGQGVNTEAFF. The nucleotides are TGTGCCAGCAGCAATTTCCCGGGACAGGGAGTGAACACTGAAGCTTTCTTT.